These 29 T cell receptor beta chains were all obtained from the same sample, sequenced in a study of technical replicates of blood from a few donors. Clones were read by immunoSEQ multiplex PCR, and TCRdb kept only the in-frame ones, dropping some. This table has 85,000 or so clones, about 93% appearing once. The source material was T cells isolated from PBMCs. These receptors were collected from a human donor in good health.

This chain links TRBV6-5 with TRBJ2-1; D ambiguous. CDR1 and CDR2 from the germline V gene are MNHEY and SVGAGI. V lost 4 bases, J lost 1 base, and 11 bases lay in between. The CDR3 loop spans 15 amino acids. CDR3 amino acids: CASSSSVVSYNEQFF. The CDR3 DNA reads TGTGCCAGCAGTTCATCGGTGGTATCCTACAATGAGCAGTTCTTC.

This sequence joins TRBV30 and TRBJ2-1, with 13 bases aligning to TRBD2. Germline CDR1 is GTSNPN and CDR2 is SVGIG (reference sequence). V gave up 4 bases and J gave up 5 bases; unmatched junction bases: 14. The CDR3 consists of 18 residues. CDR3 coding DNA: TGTGCCTGGATTCCCCAGGGGGGACTAGCGGGAAGCAACAATGAGCAGTTCTTC. Encoded protein: CAWIPQGGLAGSNNEQFF.

The chain is built from TRBV7-6 and TRBJ2-2; no clear D gene. This CDR3 has 15 amino acids. Germline V gives CDR1 SGHVS, CDR2 FNYEAQ. V dropped 3 bases and J dropped 0 bases, with 8 bases sitting between them. CDR3 coding DNA: TGTGCCAGCAGCTTCTCACATACGAACACCGGGGAGCTGTTTTTT. As protein: CASSFSHTNTGELFF.

The gene calls are TRBV19 and TRBJ1-1; no clear D. CDR1 and CDR2 (germline): LNHDA, SQIVND (reference sequence). The CDR3 contains 12 residues. The V end was cut by 3 bases, the J end by 5 bases, with 7 bases between. This chain's CDR3 is CASSIWETEAFF. Written as DNA, the CDR3 is TGTGCCAGTAGTATCTGGGAGACTGAAGCTTTCTTT.

The chain couples TRBV15 to TRBJ1-2, with TRBD1 matching over 8 bases. Germline assignment: CDR1 LNHNV and CDR2 YYDKDF (reference sequence). The CDR3 totals 15 residues. Trimming cost V 4 bases and J 8 bases; bases outside gene matches: 12. CDR3 DNA sequence: TGTGCCACCAGCACAACTACAGGGGGATCGTCCGGCTACACCTTC. It translates to CATSTTTGGSSGYTF.

This chain links TRBV2 with TRBJ1-2, with D perhaps TRBD1 (6 bases). The CDR3 has 12 amino acids. The V gene lost 6 bases and the J gene lost 8 bases, with 13 bases spanning the gap. The germline CDR1 and CDR2 sequences are SNHLY and FYNNEI. The CDR3 sequence is CASRTGAPGYTF. The CDR3 nucleotides read TGTGCCAGCAGGACAGGAGCTCCCGGCTACACCTTC.

The chain is built from TRBV29-1 and TRBJ2-1; 9 nucleotides agree with TRBD2. With 1 base clipped from V and 5 bases from J, the junction kept 6 bases outside the gene matches. CDR1 is SQVTM, CDR2 ANQGSEA, per germline. CDR3 length: 15 residues. CDR3 sequence reads: CSVEGASGKDNEQFF. CDR3 nucleotides: TGCAGCGTTGAAGGGGCTAGCGGGAAGGACAATGAGCAGTTCTTC.

The chain recombines TRBV19 with TRBJ2-1; TRBD2 might be the D (7 bases). V dropped 6 bases and J dropped 5 bases, with 20 bases sitting between them. CDR3 size: 16 residues. Germline V gives CDR1 LNHDA, CDR2 SQIVND (reference sequence). In nucleotides, the CDR3 is TGTGCCAGTAGGATGGGGGGGGCAACTGGAGACAATGAGCAGTTCTTC. It encodes CASRMGGATGDNEQFF.

The CDR3 sequence is CASSYQTGSGANVLTF. The CDR3 bases are TGTGCCAGCAGTTACCAAACAGGTTCTGGGGCCAACGTCCTGACTTTC. V and J are TRBV6-6 and TRBJ2-6, with D possibly being TRBD1 (5 bases). The CDR3 has 16 residues. Germline values: CDR1 MNHNY, CDR2 SVGAGI (reference sequence). The V end was cut by 2 bases, the J end by 1 base, with 9 bases between.

This chain joins TRBV5-4 and TRBJ2-5, with 7 bases matching TRBD1. Trimming removed 3 bases from V and 2 bases from J; junction bases left unmatched: 7. The CDR3 totals 15 residues. Germline V gives CDR1 SGHNT, CDR2 YYREEE (reference sequence). CDR3 residues: CASSWGQIFQETQYF. Written as DNA, the CDR3 is TGTGCCAGCAGCTGGGGACAGATTTTTCAAGAGACCCAGTACTTC.

V usage is TRBV9 and J usage is TRBJ1-1; 7 positions match TRBD1. V shed 4 bases, J shed 0 bases, and the junction held 6 bases outside the gene matches. The V gene's germline CDR1 is SGDLS and CDR2 YYNGEE. The CDR3 has 15 amino acids. This CDR3 reads CASSPWDSLNTEAFF. DNA for the CDR3: TGTGCCAGCAGCCCCTGGGACAGCTTGAACACTGAAGCTTTCTTT.

The chain links TRBV25-1 to TRBJ2-3, with D hard to call. Trimming cost V 4 bases and J 6 bases, with 8 bases left between them. Germline V CDR1 and CDR2: MGHDK, SYGVNS. This CDR3 is 12 amino acids long. The chain's CDR3 is CASSAGRDTQYF. The CDR3 nucleotides read TGTGCCAGCAGTGCAGGAAGGGATACGCAGTATTTT. The variable domain in full, completed from reference TRBV25-1 and TRBJ2-3, reads EADIYQTPRYLVIGTGKKITLECSQTMGHDKMYWYQQDPGMELHLIHYSYGVNSTEKGDLSSESTVSRIRTEHFPLTLESARPSHTSQYLCASSAGRDTQYFGPGTRLTVL.

This chain uses TRBV4-1 with TRBJ2-5; D not resolved. V lost 1 base and J 5 bases, leaving 8 bases between the germline ends. This CDR3 is 13 amino acids long. From germline, CDR1 is MGHRA and CDR2 YSYEKL. The CDR3, as DNA: TGCGCCAGCAGCCAAGTACGCAGGGAGACCCAGTACTTC. This encodes CASSQVRRETQYF.

This clone has only one observation. This rearrangement joins TRBV28 to TRBJ1-1, with D possibly being TRBD1 (6 bases). This CDR3 spans 13 amino acids. The V and J ends lost 3 bases and 7 bases respectively, with 12 bases between them. Germline V gene data show CDR1 as MDHEN and CDR2 as SYDVKM. The CDR3 coding sequence is TGTGCCAGCAGTTTCCCAGGGGCCGTTGAAGCTTTCTTT. As protein: CASSFPGAVEAFF.

V gene TRBV2 combines with J gene TRBJ2-5, with 9 bases aligning to TRBD1. There are 16 residues in the CDR3. The germline V gene encodes CDR1 SNHLY and CDR2 FYNNEI. Trimming took 8 bases from V and 5 from J; bases not matched to a gene: 15. Here the CDR3 reads CASRGPRDRVLETQYF. Written as DNA, the CDR3 is TGTGCCAGCCGGGGTCCGCGGGACAGGGTATTGGAGACCCAGTACTTC.

The rearrangement joins TRBV5-1 to TRBJ2-5; 8 bases are shared with TRBD2. The V gene's germline CDR1 is SGHRS and CDR2 YFSETQ. Unmatched junction bases numbered 3, after V lost 5 bases and J lost 0 bases. The CDR3 totals 14 residues. CDR3 in DNA: TGCGCCAGCAGTCATAGCGGGGACCAAGAGACCCAGTACTTC. It encodes CASSHSGDQETQYF.

The genes are TRBV5-6 and TRBJ2-7; D gene unclear. Germline V gene lookup returns CDR1 SGHDT and CDR2 YYEEEE. CDR3 length: 14 amino acids. Trimming cost V 0 bases and J 2 bases, with 9 bases left between them. The chain's CDR3 is CASSLAGRTYEQYF. The CDR3 bases are TGTGCCAGCAGCTTGGCTGGCCGCACCTACGAGCAGTACTTC.

This chain links TRBV7-8 with TRBJ2-7; D remains unclear. The V gene's germline CDR1 is SGHVS and CDR2 FQNEAQ. Deletions cut 3 bases from V and 0 bases from J, with 9 bases between. This CDR3 contains 14 residues. The CDR3 sequence is CASSLASTSYEQYF. The DNA for the CDR3 is TGTGCCAGCAGCTTGGCCTCAACCTCCTACGAGCAGTACTTC.

The chain links TRBV6-1 to TRBJ2-7, with D perhaps TRBD1 (6 bases). In germline, CDR1 is MNHNS, CDR2 SASEGT. The CDR3 totals 12 residues. Trimming removed 7 bases at V and 2 bases at J, with 9 bases between. CDR3 protein: CASIEGAYEQYF. Here the CDR3 DNA reads TGTGCCAGCATAGAGGGGGCCTACGAGCAGTACTTC.

The chain has TRBV7-9 and TRBJ1-4; TRBD1 agrees at 7 bases. Germline V CDR1 and CDR2: SEHNR, FQNEAQ (reference sequence). This CDR3 has 14 residues. Unmatched junction bases numbered 7, after V lost 5 bases and J lost 7 bases. Here the CDR3 reads CASSRDRDVEKLFF. For the CDR3, the DNA is TGTGCCAGCAGCCGCGACAGGGACGTTGAAAAACTGTTTTTT.

This clone was counted once. The chain combines TRBV6-1 with TRBJ1-6, with unresolved D. There are 16 residues in the CDR3. Germline V gene sequence: CDR1 MNHNS, CDR2 SASEGT. V lost 2 bases and J lost 8, with 16 bases in between. The CDR3 DNA sequence: TGTGCCAGCAGTGAACTGGAATCGGGTACCTATTCACCCCTCCACTTT. Encoded protein: CASSELESGTYSPLHF.

The gene calls are TRBV7-8 and TRBJ2-3, with D possibly matching TRBD2 (5 bases). This CDR3 is 16 amino acids long. V was shortened by 7 bases and J by 3 bases, with 20 bases between the two germline ends. Germline V gene data show CDR1 as SGHVS and CDR2 as FQNEAQ. In DNA, the CDR3 is TGTGCCAGCAAAACCTTTCCGGGATTAATAACAGATACGCAGTATTTT. Amino acids: CASKTFPGLITDTQYF.

The V call is TRBV19, the J call TRBJ2-5; TRBD2 matches 13 bases. Germline CDR1 LNHDA, CDR2 SQIVND (reference sequence). The ends lost 5 bases at V and 1 base at J; junction bases unmatched: 7. The CDR3 sequence is 17 residues long. This CDR3 reads CASSAGTSGTPQETQYF. The CDR3 DNA is TGTGCCAGTAGTGCCGGGACTAGCGGGACCCCCCAAGAGACCCAGTACTTC.

The rearrangement links TRBV5-4 to TRBJ1-3; tentative D call: TRBD1 (5 bases). Deletions cut 0 bases from V and 4 bases from J, with 11 bases between. This CDR3 contains 15 residues. Germline lookup yields CDR1 SGHNT and CDR2 YYREEE (reference sequence). The CDR3 DNA follows: TGTGCCAGCAGCTTGGACAGGTTAACAGGAAACACCATATATTTT. It translates to CASSLDRLTGNTIYF. Combining the CDR3 with reference TRBV5-4 and TRBJ1-3 gives the whole variable domain ETGVTQSPTHLIKTRGQQVTLRCSSQSGHNTVSWYQQALGQGPQFIFQYYREEENGRGNFPPRFSGLQFPNYSSELNVNALELDDSALYLCASSLDRLTGNTIYFGEGSWLTVV.

This chain links TRBV7-2 with TRBJ1-1; 10 bases match TRBD1. The V gene end was trimmed by 1 base and the J gene end by 6 bases; junction bases not matched to a gene: 14. Germline CDR1 reads SGHTA; CDR2 reads FQGNSA. This CDR3 is 18 amino acids long. Here the CDR3 reads CASSLGVWTGQGISEAFF. The CDR3 DNA reads TGTGCCAGCAGCTTAGGCGTGTGGACGGGACAGGGGATCTCTGAAGCTTTCTTT.

The V gene is TRBV28, the J gene TRBJ1-5; 8 bases are a match to TRBD1. After removal of 7 bases from V and 0 bases from J, the junction contained 11 bases not matched to a gene. This CDR3 is 17 amino acids long. Germline V gene lookup returns CDR1 MDHEN and CDR2 SYDVKM. The CDR3, as DNA: TGTGCCAGCAATTCTGGACAGGGACTCACTAGCAATCAGCCCCAGCATTTT. It yields the protein CASNSGQGLTSNQPQHF.

This CDR3 reads CASTELLRTNTGELFF. The CDR3 DNA sequence: TGCGCCAGCACTGAGTTGTTGCGGACGAACACCGGGGAGCTGTTTTTT. This chain joins TRBV4-1 and TRBJ2-2; D remains ambiguous. The V end was cut by 7 bases, the J end by 0 bases, with 15 bases between. CDR3 length equals 16 residues. Looked up from germline, CDR1 is MGHRA and CDR2 is YSYEKL.

This rearrangement joins TRBV19 to TRBJ2-2; 8 bases align to TRBD2. The CDR3 loop spans 14 amino acids. V lost 6 bases, J lost 4 bases, and 4 bases stayed unmatched. The germline V gene has CDR1 LNHDA and CDR2 SQIVND (reference sequence). CDR3 sequence (DNA): TGTGCCAGTAGGGGACTAGTGGGCACCGGGGAGCTGTTTTTT. Translation gives CASRGLVGTGELFF.

V gene TRBV29-1 combines with J gene TRBJ2-7; 7 bases are shared with TRBD2. J was trimmed by 0 bases and V by 3 bases; bases with no gene match: 5. The CDR3 loop spans 14 amino acids. Germline V gives CDR1 SQVTM, CDR2 ANQGSEA. CDR3 DNA: TGCAGCGTTGACAACGGGAGGAGCTCCTACGAGCAGTACTTC. Encoded protein: CSVDNGRSSYEQYF.